Below, one T cell receptor (beta chain) is given with its context. Its target is not known. TCRdb's copy holds only in-frame clones and misses some; the assay was immunoSEQ multiplex PCR. The sample records some 23,000 clones, 84% being singletons. V lost 0 bases, J lost 3 bases, and 1 base lay in between. Germline-derived CDR1 and CDR2 are SGHDT and YYEEEE. The CDR3 consists of 11 residues. The data belong to a study of T cells in narcolepsy. The wider study: Donors had narcolepsy type 1 or type 2, or were healthy controls. Study results and limitations: Blood of same and different patients, but not healthy controls, reportedly held recurring autoreactive clonotypes. In some patient and control memory CD4+ samples, autoreactive clones were absent.

What was sequenced was CD45RA- memory CD4+ T cells from PBMCs. V and J are TRBV5-6 and TRBJ2-7; D ambiguous. This TCR was sampled from a human donor with narcolepsy. The CDR3 protein is CASSLGYEQYF. CDR3 bases: TGTGCCAGCAGCTTGGGCTACGAGCAGTACTTC.